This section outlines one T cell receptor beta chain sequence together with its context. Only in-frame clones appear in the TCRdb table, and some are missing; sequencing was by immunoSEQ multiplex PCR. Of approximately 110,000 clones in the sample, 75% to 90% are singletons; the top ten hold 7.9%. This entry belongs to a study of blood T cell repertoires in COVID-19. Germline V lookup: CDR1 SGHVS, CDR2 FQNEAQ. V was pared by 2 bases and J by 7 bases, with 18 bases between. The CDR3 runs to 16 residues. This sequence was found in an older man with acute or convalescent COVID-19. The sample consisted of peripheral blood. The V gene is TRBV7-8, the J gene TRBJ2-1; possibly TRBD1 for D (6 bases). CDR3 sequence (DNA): TGTGCCAGCAGCTTACGGTTAGGGGGTAGTAGGAATGAGCAGTTCTTC. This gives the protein CASSLRLGGSRNEQFF.